The entry that follows covers one TCR beta chain sequence. Its antigen is not identified. The sample comes from a study of cytomegalovirus exposure and HLA in healthy donors. The study's findings and limits: TCR beta chains associated with HLA were, in a later analysis, more clonally expanded than equally common others.

The PCR employed 60 Vbeta primers together with 13 Jbeta primers. Assay used: immunoSEQ multiplex PCR; TCRdb lists only in-frame clones, some missing. The table lists around 140,000 clones, more than 75% of them singletons. All the people who gave samples were healthy bone marrow donors. The germline gives CDR1 MNHNY, CDR2 SVGAGI (reference sequence). With 1 base clipped from V and 7 bases from J, the junction kept 4 bases outside the gene matches. The CDR3 extends over 14 amino acids. Sequenced: PBMCs. The receptor's source is a female donor in good health and CMV-seronegative. The rearrangement uses TRBV6-6 and TRBJ2-5; 9 bases are a match to TRBD1. CDR3 amino acids: CASSYLGQGRTQYF. For the CDR3, the DNA is TGTGCCAGCAGTTACTTGGGACAGGGTCGGACCCAGTACTTC.